The subject of this entry is one T cell receptor (beta chain). The antigen is unknown. The method was immunoSEQ multiplex PCR; TCRdb's version includes in-frame clones alone and lacks a portion of them. The data hold 20,000 to 25,000 clones, with approximately 90% observed a single time. The sample originates from a study of OX40 agonist ivuxolimab in advanced cancers. Whole-study results and caveats: Within 6 weeks, CD4+ and CD8+ blood T cells expanded clonally at 0.1 to 3.0 mg/kg.

J was trimmed by 8 bases and V by 5 bases; bases with no gene match: 11. This CDR3 comprises 15 residues. The germline V gene has CDR1 LGHNA and CDR2 YNFKEQ. The J gene is TRBJ2-2, the V gene TRBV4-2; 7 bases fit TRBD2. The specimen comprised CD4+ or CD8+ T cells sorted from blood, sampled in a trial of the OX40 agonist ivuxolimab. The sequence came from an adult with an advanced solid tumor such as melanoma, head and neck, liver or kidney cancer. The DNA for the CDR3 is TGTGCCAGCAGCTTAGCTCGAGCGGGGACGGGGGAGCTGTTTTTT. Its protein product is CASSLARAGTGELFF.